The source of this T cell receptor (beta chain) is a study of blood T cell repertoires in COVID-19 (dated by TCRdb to the early 2020s). As for the study more broadly: The collaborator samples originated in the United States, Italy and Spain and spanned the acute and convalescent phases of COVID-19. HLA class I and class II types, where available, came from metadata supplied by the sample provider rather than from assay-based typing. The repertoires were made available in a free public database intended to serve as a resource for research on the immune response to SARS-CoV-2. The sample metadata nearly always contained a de-identified subject ID, COVID-19 status, age in years and sex. Deeply sampled blood TCRbeta repertoires from subjects exposed to, actively infected with, or recovered from COVID-19 were included in the dataset. The material from the prospective study consisted of cDNA or gDNA derived from T cells, B-cell-depleted T cells, or PBMCs. The samples were drawn from two sources: the first 160 participants of the ongoing ImmuneRACE study, and fewer than 1,500 subjects contributed by 6 global collaborators.

As regards this clone: The antigen it binds to is not known. Per-base quality was not reported, and no clone a single base away is much larger than it.

Including cysteine and phenylalanine, the CDR3 has 13 amino acids. The kept DNA is CDR3 alone, 39 bases in frame from the first base. In the germline V gene, CDR1 corresponds to SGHDT and CDR2 to YYEEEE. Trimming removed 4 bases from V and 10 bases from J, leaving 15 bases between the germline ends. TCRbeta CDR3 regions were amplified from genomic DNA by means of the immunoSEQ Assay, a bias-controlled multiplex PCR. In the paper's pipeline: Within the assay, amplification of reference gene primers was used to estimate how many nucleated cells each sample contained. To quantify the absolute abundance of each unique TCRbeta CDR3 rearrangement, sequence reads were collapsed and filtered. For each sample, productive Simpson clonality was calculated as the square root of Simpson's diversity index across productive rearrangements. TCRdb provides this immuneACCESS table in a form limited to in-frame rearrangements. Some clones are lacking; in checked studies, under half of them reflect an unresolved V gene, and why the rest are absent is not known. V and J calls and clone size are as listed in that table; D and trimming were resolved from the DNA. In all, the sample holds hundreds of thousands of clones, and 87% of those were seen once. The ten largest clonotypes hold about 12% of the sample.

General findings and caveats noted by the study authors: The quantity of clinical and demographic metadata differed by source and by participant and was supplied without curation.

Another Seattle source contributed samples from volunteer blood donors who had recovered from COVID-19. Collaborating institutions collected whole blood in K2EDTA tubes following their own protocols. Collaborator samples were shipped for TCRbeta analysis as frozen whole blood, isolated PBMCs, or DNA extracted from either sample type. The chain is assembled from TRBV5-6 and TRBJ2-1; TRBD2 is perhaps the D gene, given 6 matching bases. The clonotype comes from a woman aged 18 to 35 who had recovered from COVID-19. Input material: peripheral blood. The encoded CDR3 is CASSPGTSDEQFF. The DNA sequence reads TGTGCCAGCAGCCCGGGGACTTCCGACGAGCAGTTCTTC.